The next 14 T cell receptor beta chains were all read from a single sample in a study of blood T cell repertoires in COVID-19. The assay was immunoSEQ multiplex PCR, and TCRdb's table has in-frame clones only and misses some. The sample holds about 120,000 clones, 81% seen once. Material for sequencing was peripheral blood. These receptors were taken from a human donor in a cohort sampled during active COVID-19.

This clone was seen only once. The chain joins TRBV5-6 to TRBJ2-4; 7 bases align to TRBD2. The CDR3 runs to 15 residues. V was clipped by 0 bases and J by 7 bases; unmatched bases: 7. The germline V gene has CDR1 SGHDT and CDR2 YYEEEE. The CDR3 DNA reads TGTGCCAGCAGCTTGGCAGGTGGGCGGGGGAACATTCAGTACTTC. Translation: CASSLAGGRGNIQYF.

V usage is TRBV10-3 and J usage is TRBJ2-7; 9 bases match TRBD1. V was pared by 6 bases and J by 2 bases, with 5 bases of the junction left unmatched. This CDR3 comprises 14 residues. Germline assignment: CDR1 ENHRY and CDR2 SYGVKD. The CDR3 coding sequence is TGTGCCATCAGAAAACAGGGGGCCGCCTACGAGCAGTACTTC. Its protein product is CAIRKQGAAYEQYF.

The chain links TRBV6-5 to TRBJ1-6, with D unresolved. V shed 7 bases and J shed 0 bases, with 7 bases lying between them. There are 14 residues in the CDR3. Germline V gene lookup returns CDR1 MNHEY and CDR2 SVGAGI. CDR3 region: CASTPSSYNSPLHF. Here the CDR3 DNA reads TGTGCCAGCACCCCCAGCTCCTATAATTCACCCCTCCACTTT.

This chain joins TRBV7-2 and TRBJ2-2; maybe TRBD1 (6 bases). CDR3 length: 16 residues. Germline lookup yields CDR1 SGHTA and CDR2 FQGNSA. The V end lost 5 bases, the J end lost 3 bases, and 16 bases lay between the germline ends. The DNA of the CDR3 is TGTGCCAGCAGCGAGAAACAGGGTCGGTACACCGGGGAGCTGTTTTTT. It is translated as CASSEKQGRYTGELFF.

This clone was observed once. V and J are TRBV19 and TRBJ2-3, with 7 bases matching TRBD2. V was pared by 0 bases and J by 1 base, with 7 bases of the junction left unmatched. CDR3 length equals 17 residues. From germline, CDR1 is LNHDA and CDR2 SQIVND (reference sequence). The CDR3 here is CASSIEAGDLGTDTQYF. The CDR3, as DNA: TGTGCCAGTAGTATAGAGGCGGGAGACCTTGGCACAGATACGCAGTATTTT.

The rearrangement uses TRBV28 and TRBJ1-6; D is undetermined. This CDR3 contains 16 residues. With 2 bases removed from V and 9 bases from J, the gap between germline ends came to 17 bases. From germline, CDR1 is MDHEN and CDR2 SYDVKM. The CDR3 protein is CASSLPYGRTTSPLHF. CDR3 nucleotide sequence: TGTGCCAGCAGTTTACCATATGGCCGAACCACTTCACCCCTCCACTTT. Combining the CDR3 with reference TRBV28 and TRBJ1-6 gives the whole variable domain DVKVTQSSRYLVKRTGEKVFLECVQDMDHENMFWYRQDPGLGLRLIYFSYDVKMKEKGDIPEGYSVSREKKERFSLILESASTNQTSMYLCASSLPYGRTTSPLHFGNGTRLTVT.

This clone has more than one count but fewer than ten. The CDR3 spells CASSRTGTRQPQHF. CDR3 DNA sequence: TGTGCCAGCAGTCGGACAGGGACCCGTCAGCCCCAGCATTTT. The chain couples TRBV2 to TRBJ1-5; 8 bases are shared with TRBD1. The length of the CDR3 is 14 residues. Trimming removed 5 bases from V and 6 bases from J; junction bases left unmatched: 6. Germline lookup yields CDR1 SNHLY and CDR2 FYNNEI.

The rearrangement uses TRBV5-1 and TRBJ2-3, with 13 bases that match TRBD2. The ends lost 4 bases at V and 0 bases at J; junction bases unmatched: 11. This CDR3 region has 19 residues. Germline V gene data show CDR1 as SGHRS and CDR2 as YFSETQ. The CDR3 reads CASSREGTSGVTSTDTQYF. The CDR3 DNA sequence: TGCGCCAGCAGCCGAGAAGGGACTAGCGGGGTTACTAGCACAGATACGCAGTATTTT.

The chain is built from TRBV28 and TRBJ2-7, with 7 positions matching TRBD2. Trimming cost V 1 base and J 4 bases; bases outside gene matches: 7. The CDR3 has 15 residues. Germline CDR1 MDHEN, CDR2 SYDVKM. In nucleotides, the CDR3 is TGTGCCAGCAGTTTATACGCGGGAGACTCGTACGAGCAGTACTTC. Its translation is CASSLYAGDSYEQYF.

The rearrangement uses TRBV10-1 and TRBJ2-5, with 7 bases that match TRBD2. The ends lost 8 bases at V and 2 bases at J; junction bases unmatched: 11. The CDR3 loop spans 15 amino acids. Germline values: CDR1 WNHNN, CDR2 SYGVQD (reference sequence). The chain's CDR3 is CASCPGGGEQETQYF. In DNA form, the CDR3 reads TGCGCCAGCTGCCCGGGGGGAGGGGAGCAAGAGACCCAGTACTTC.

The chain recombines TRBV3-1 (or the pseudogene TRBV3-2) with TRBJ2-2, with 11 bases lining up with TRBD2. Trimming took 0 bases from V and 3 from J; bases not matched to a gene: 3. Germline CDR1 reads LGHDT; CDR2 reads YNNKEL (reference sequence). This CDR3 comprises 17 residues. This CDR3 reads CASSQDALAGDTGELFF. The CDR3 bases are TGTGCCAGCAGCCAAGATGCACTAGCGGGAGACACCGGGGAGCTGTTTTTT.

CDR3 amino acids: CASSSTTAEQYF. The CDR3 coding sequence is TGCGCCAGCAGCTCGACTACCGCCGAGCAGTACTTC. This sequence joins TRBV4-3 and TRBJ2-7; possible D gene TRBD2, 5 bases. V was pared by 5 bases and J by 6 bases, with 11 bases between. CDR1 LGHNA and CDR2 YSLEER come from the germline V gene. The CDR3 runs to 12 residues.

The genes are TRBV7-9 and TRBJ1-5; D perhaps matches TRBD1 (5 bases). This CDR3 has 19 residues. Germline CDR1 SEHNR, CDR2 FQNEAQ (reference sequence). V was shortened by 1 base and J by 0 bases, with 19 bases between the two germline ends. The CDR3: CASSLGAGGGRYSNQPQHF. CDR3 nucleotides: TGTGCCAGCAGCTTAGGCGCTGGTGGGGGGAGATATAGCAATCAGCCCCAGCATTTT.

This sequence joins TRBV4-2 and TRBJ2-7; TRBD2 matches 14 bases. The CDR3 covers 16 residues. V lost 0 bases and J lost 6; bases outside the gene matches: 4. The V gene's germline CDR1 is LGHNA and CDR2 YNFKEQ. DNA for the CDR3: TGTGCCAGCAGCCAAGATCGGACTAGCGGGGGGACCGAGCAGTACTTC. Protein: CASSQDRTSGGTEQYF.